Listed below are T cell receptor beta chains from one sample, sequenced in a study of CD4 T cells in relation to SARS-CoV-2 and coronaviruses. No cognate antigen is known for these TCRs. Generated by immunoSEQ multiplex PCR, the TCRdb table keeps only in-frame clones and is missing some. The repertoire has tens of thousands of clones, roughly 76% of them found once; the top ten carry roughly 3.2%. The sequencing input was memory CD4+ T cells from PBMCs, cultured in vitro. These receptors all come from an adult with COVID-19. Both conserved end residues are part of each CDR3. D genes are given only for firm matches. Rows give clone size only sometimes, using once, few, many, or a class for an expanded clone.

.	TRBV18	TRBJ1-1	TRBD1	TGTGCCAGCTCCCGGGAAACAGGGGGCACTGAAGCTTTCTTT	CASSRETGGTEAFF
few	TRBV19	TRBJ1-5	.	TGTGCCAGTAGTATCGACGGGGATAGCAATCAGCCCCAGCATTTT	CASSIDGDSNQPQHF
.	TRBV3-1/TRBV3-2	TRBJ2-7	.	TGTGCCAGCAGCCTCTCGGGGAGATCCCACGAGCAGTACTTC	CASSLSGRSHEQYF
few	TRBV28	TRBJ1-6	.	TGTGCCAGCAGCCGACAGTTTTCACCCCTCCACTTT	CASSRQFSPLHF
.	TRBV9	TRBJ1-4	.	TGTGCCAGCAGCGTCGAAGGACAGTCTGAAAAACTGTTTTTT	CASSVEGQSEKLFF
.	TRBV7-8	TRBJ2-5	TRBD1	TGTGCCAGCAGCAACACAGGGGGGGAGACCCAGTACTTC	CASSNTGGETQYF
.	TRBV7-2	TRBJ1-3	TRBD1	TGTGCCAGCAGCCCCCGGACAGGACTATTCTCTGGAAACACCATATATTTT	CASSPRTGLFSGNTIYF
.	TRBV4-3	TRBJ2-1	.	TGCGCCAGCAGCCAGGCTCGAACGGTCGATTCCTACAATGAGCAGTTCTTC	CASSQARTVDSYNEQFF
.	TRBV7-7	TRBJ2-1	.	TGTGCTAGCAGCTCCGGGACTCCCTTCTACAATGAGCAGTTCTTC	CASSSGTPFYNEQFF
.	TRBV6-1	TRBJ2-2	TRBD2	TGTGCCAGCAGTGCCCTAGCGGGAGGGCCTGGCGGGGAGCTGTTTTTT	CASSALAGGPGGELFF
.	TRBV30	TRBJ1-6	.	TGTGCCTGGAGTGTGTCTGACTTTAATTCACCCCTCCACTTT	CAWSVSDFNSPLHF
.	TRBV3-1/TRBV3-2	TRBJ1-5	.	TGTGCCAGCAGCCAAGGGGGCGTGGGGCGGAACCAGCCCCAGCATTTT	CASSQGGVGRNQPQHF
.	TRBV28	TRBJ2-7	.	TGTGCCAGCACCTACCGACCGACCTACGAGCAGTACTTC	CASTYRPTYEQYF
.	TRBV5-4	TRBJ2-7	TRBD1	TGTGCCAGCAGCCCGGACAGGGGGCGATTACCTGGCGAGCAGTACTTC	CASSPDRGRLPGEQYF
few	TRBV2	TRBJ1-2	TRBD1	TGTGCCAGCAGAGCCTCGGGGACAGGGGCGAATGGCTACACCTTC	CASRASGTGANGYTF
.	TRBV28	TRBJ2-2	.	TGTGCCAGCAGTTTATCCGGGGCTCAGAACACCGGGGAGCTGTTTTTT	CASSLSGAQNTGELFF
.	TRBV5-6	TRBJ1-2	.	TGTGCCAGCAGCACTGATCGGGGCCACTATGGCTACACCTTC	CASSTDRGHYGYTF
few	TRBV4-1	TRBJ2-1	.	TGCGCCAGCAGCCAATACGGCGGCTCCTACAATGAGCAGTTCTTC	CASSQYGGSYNEQFF
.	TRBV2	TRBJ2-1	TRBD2	TGTGCCAGCAGTGCCGGGACTAGCGGGAGGCGGAGCTCCTACAATGAGCAGTTCTTC	CASSAGTSGRRSSYNEQFF
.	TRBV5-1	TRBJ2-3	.	TGCGCCAGCAAATACACAGATACGCAGTATTTT	CASKYTDTQYF
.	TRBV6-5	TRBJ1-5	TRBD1	TGTGCCAGCAGCGGGAACAGGGGTAATCAGCCCCAGCATTTT	CASSGNRGNQPQHF
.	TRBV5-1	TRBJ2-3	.	TGCGCCAGCACGGACCTATCTAGCACAGATACGCAGTATTTT	CASTDLSSTDTQYF
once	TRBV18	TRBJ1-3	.	TGTGCCAGCTCACCGGCGGGGTACGGAAACACCATATATTTT	CASSPAGYGNTIYF
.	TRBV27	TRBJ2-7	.	TGTGCCAGCAGTTCCCAATTTGGGTGGAGGTCTTACGAGCAGTACTTC	CASSSQFGWRSYEQYF
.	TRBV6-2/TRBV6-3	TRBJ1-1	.	TGTGCCAGCAGTTACATGGGGAACACTGAAGCTTTCTTT	CASSYMGNTEAFF
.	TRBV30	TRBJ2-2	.	TGTGCCTGGAGCCTAGCGTACACCGGGGAGCTGTTTTTT	CAWSLAYTGELFF
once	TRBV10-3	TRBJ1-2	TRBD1	TGTGCCATCAGTGAGTGGAGCCCCCTTAGACAGGGGCTCGGCTACACCTTC	CAISEWSPLRQGLGYTF
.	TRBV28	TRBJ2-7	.	TGTGCCAGCAGGACAGGGCGGTCGGCGGGACTAGGGGAGCAGTACTTC	CASRTGRSAGLGEQYF
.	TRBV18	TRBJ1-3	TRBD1	TGTGCCAGCTCACCAGACAGGGTCTCTGGAAACACCATATATTTT	CASSPDRVSGNTIYF